The 6 T cell receptor beta chains given below trace back to one sample, sequenced in a study of regulatory T cells in long-lasting Graves disease. Time point of the sample: persistent/refractory GD, antithyroid drugs over 5 years with positive TRAb. The TCR library was made from RNA extracted from PBMCs. HTBI primers from iRepertoire and Arm-PCR of CDR3 regions yielded the TCR beta libraries. Each CDR3 protein is one row after TCRdb ran MiXCR on the multiplex PCR reads. This sample has 400,000 to 500,000 distinct CDR3 sequences; approximately 23% occur once, and the top ten carry roughly 13%. The specimen comprised peripheral blood mononuclear cells (PBMCs), sampled when the disease was refractory, from a patient treated with antithyroid drugs. These receptors were taken from a female donor with Graves disease.

This clonotype was observed at least ten times. V and J are TRBV28 and TRBJ2-7; unclear D gene. V dropped 5 bases and J dropped 7 bases, with 12 bases sitting between them. The CDR3 consists of 12 residues. Germline assignment: CDR1 MDHEN and CDR2 SYDVKM. CDR3 amino acids: CASSTGVGEQYF. The CDR3 region has the DNA TGTGCCAGCAGTACTGGGGTGGGTGAGCAGTACTTC.

The table lists this clonotype with a few counts. One base away lies a much larger clone, so this may be a sequencing read error. The genes are TRBV2 and TRBJ1-3, with D unclear. Germline CDR1 SNHLY, CDR2 FYNNEI. The CDR3 has 12 residues. The V and J ends lost 2 bases and 3 bases respectively, with 2 bases between them. Here the CDR3 reads CASSENGNTIYF. In DNA, the CDR3 is TGTGCCAGCAGTGAAAATGGAAACACCATATATTTT.

This clonotype was seen ten or more times. The CDR3 DNA reads as TGTGCCAGCAGTTTAGGGGTCTATAATTCACCCCTCCACTTT. Translating gives CASSLGVYNSPLHF. The rearrangement uses TRBV27 and TRBJ1-6; D is unclear. The CDR3 contains 14 residues. CDR1 MNHEY and CDR2 SMNVEV come from the germline V gene (reference sequence). V lost 2 bases and J 3 bases, leaving 5 bases between the germline ends.

J is TRBJ1-6 and V is TRBV6-2 or TRBV6-3; no firm D call. Germline V gene data show CDR1 as MNHEY and CDR2 as SVGEGT. Trimming left V 2 bases short and J 10 bases short, with 9 bases between. CDR3 size: 13 residues. The chain's CDR3 is CASSYLEGSPLHF. The CDR3 nucleotides are TGTGCCAGCAGTTACCTAGAGGGCTCACCCCTCCACTTT.

The chain recombines TRBV20-1 with TRBJ1-5; TRBD1 aligns across 9 bases. Germline V gene lookup returns CDR1 DFQATT and CDR2 SNEGSKA (reference sequence). The CDR3 consists of 14 residues. V was clipped by 6 bases and J by 5 bases; unmatched bases: 8. The CDR3 sequence: CSATGTGRHQPQHF. As DNA, the CDR3 is TGCAGTGCCACCGGGACAGGGCGGCATCAGCCCCAGCATTTT.

As concerns this clonotype: A far larger clone differs by one base, so this is likely a read error. The chain has TRBV27 and TRBJ2-4; D might be TRBD2 (6 bases). This CDR3 has 12 amino acids. CDR1 MNHEY and CDR2 SMNVEV come from the germline V gene (reference sequence). The CDR3 spells CAGSSGGNIQYF. CDR3 nucleotide sequence: TGTGCCGGCAGTTCCGGGGGAAACATTCAGTACTTC.